This note documents a single T cell receptor (beta chain) sequence. The sample belongs to a study of blood T cell repertoires in COVID-19. The wider study: Whether acute or convalescent, the COVID-19 samples came from the United States, Italy and Spain. PBMCs, B-cell-depleted T cells, or T cells were the source of the cDNA or gDNA that made up the material.

CDR3 length: 16 amino acids. V gave up 2 bases and J gave up 2 bases; unmatched junction bases: 5. CDR1 is LGHNA, CDR2 YSLEER, per germline. Original data processing: Amplifying reference gene primers gave estimates of nucleated cell counts. Assay: immunoSEQ multiplex PCR; the TCRdb copy retains only in-frame clones and omits some. V and J calls and clone size are as listed in that table; D and trimming were resolved from the DNA. The data contain 200,000 to 300,000 clones, 80% to 85% of them singletons. J is TRBJ2-7 and V is TRBV4-3, with 11 nucleotides matching TRBD1. Sequencing used peripheral blood. This TCR was recovered from a woman in her sixties with active or convalescent COVID-19. CDR3 region: CASSQTGTGGTYEQYF. For the CDR3, the DNA is TGCGCCAGCAGCCAAACCGGGACAGGGGGAACCTACGAGCAGTACTTC.